This record concerns one TCR beta chain sequence. The sample originates from a study of monozygotic twins with inflammatory bowel disease. For each CDR3 protein, TCRdb gives one entry from its re-call of the 5' RACE reads, without DNA. The listing contains about 440,000 distinct CDR3 sequences. Germline CDR1 reads GTSNPN; CDR2 reads SVGIG (reference sequence). This CDR3 contains 12 residues. The V and J genes are TRBV30 and TRBJ2-2. The sequenced sample was blood. The source is a human donor with ulcerative colitis or Crohn's disease, or a healthy co-twin of an affected twin (not recorded which). The CDR3 loop is CAWSVQRGELFF.